This T cell receptor beta chain was recorded in a study of cytomegalovirus exposure and HLA in healthy donors. The study's findings and limits: The study flagged 150 to 200 TCR beta chains as cytomegalovirus-associated. Available immune exposure information was restricted to CMV serostatus only.

Note on this clone: As yet, its antigen is unknown.

Researchers ran the PCR with 60 Vbeta and 13 Jbeta primers. This table comes from immunoSEQ multiplex PCR, and its TCRdb copy is limited to in-frame clones, with some not included. The table lists under 150,000 clones, around 84% of them singletons, with 2.5% to 3.5% in the top ten. Per the germline V gene, CDR1 is GTSNPN and CDR2 is SVGIG (reference sequence). With V trimmed by 0 bases and J by 3 bases, 8 bases remained unmatched. The CDR3 contains 15 residues. This TCR came from a woman younger than 45 in good health and CMV-seropositive. The V call is TRBV30, the J call TRBJ2-7, with TRBD2 matching over 7 bases. Sequencing was carried out using PBMCs. CDR3 nucleotides: TGTGCCTGGAGTGTCGGCGGGGGAGGGGACTACGAGCAGTACTTC. This sequence encodes CAWSVGGGGDYEQYF.